This TCR beta chain was retrieved from a study of blood T cell repertoires in COVID-19. Trimming removed 1 base at V and 7 bases at J, with 10 bases between. Germline V gene data show CDR1 as MDHEN and CDR2 as SYDVKM. This CDR3 has 13 residues. Generated by immunoSEQ multiplex PCR, the TCRdb table keeps only in-frame clones and is missing some. The sample consists of roughly 300,000 clones, about 87% of them appearing once. The sequence came from a woman aged 50 to 60 who had recovered from COVID-19. Specimen: peripheral blood. The V call is TRBV28, the J call TRBJ1-2; D unresolved. CDR3 sequence: CASSLYQTLGYTF. The CDR3 DNA follows: TGTGCCAGCAGTTTATACCAGACACTTGGCTACACCTTC.